The clone carrying this T cell receptor beta chain was counted only a few times. Its antigen is currently unknown. The sample comes from a study of T-cell memory formation after mild COVID-19. Study conclusions and caveats: Whereas later expanders leaned CD4+, clones contracting day 15 to 85 showed a balanced CD4/CD8 makeup. A subset of responding clones appeared in pre-infection memory, suggesting cross-reactive memory joined. Researchers report contracting CD4+ clones mostly in CM and EM, with CD8+ clones in EMRA.

The 5'RACE method, run with constant-segment primers, produced TCR alpha and TCR beta cDNA libraries (carrying sample barcodes and UMIs). TCRdb analysed the 5' RACE reads with MiXCR anew, one entry per CDR3 protein. Among about 340,000 distinct CDR3 sequences listed, about 15% were seen once. Germline lookup yields CDR1 MNHEY and CDR2 SMNVEV (reference sequence). V shed 3 bases and J 2 bases; nucleotides not matched to a gene: 3. The CDR3 totals 14 residues. Sequencing was carried out using PBMCs or a T cell subset sorted from them (not recorded which). The chain links TRBV27 to TRBJ2-5, with 7 bases fitting TRBD1. The sequence came from a young man who had mild COVID-19 (a few samples of this study predate the infection). Cell type and time point are not known. CDR3 amino acids: CASSLPGQQETQYF. The CDR3, as DNA: TGTGCCAGCAGTTTGCCGGGACAGCAAGAGACCCAGTACTTC.